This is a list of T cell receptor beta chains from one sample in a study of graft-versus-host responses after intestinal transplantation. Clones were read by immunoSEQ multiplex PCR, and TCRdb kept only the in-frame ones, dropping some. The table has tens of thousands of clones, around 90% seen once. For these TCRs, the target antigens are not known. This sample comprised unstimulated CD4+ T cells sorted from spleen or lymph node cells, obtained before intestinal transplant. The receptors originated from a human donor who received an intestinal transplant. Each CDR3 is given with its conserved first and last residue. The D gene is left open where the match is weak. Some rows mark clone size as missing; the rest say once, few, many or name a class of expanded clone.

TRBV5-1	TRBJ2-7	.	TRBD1	TGCGCCAGCAGCTTCTCACCAGACAGGGGGTCGGACGAGCAGTACTTC	CASSFSPDRGSDEQYF
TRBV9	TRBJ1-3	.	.	TGTGCCAGCAGCGTAGGGGGCACAGACTCGTCTGGAAACACCATATATTTT	CASSVGGTDSSGNTIYF
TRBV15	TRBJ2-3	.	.	TGTGCCACCAGCAGAGGAGCGGCGAGCACAGATACGCAGTATTTT	CATSRGAASTDTQYF
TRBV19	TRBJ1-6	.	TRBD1	TGTGCCAGTAGTATTCGGACAGGGGAAAGTTCACCCCTCCACTTT	CASSIRTGESSPLHF
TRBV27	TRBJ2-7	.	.	TGTGCCAGCAGTTTTCTGCTACACGGGGGTTACGAGCAGTACTTC	CASSFLLHGGYEQYF
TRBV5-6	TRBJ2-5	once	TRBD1	TGTGCCAGCAGCTCCTGGACAGGGAAAGAGACCCAGTACTTC	CASSSWTGKETQYF
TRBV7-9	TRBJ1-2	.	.	TGTGCCAGCAGCATTAGGACAGCTCTACTTAACTATGGCTACACCTTC	CASSIRTALLNYGYTF
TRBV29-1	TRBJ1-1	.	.	TGCAGCGTTGCCGGCAGTGGGCCTGAAGCTTTCTTT	CSVAGSGPEAFF
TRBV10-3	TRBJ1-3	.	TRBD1	TGTGCCACCCGACAGGGGGACGGAAACACCATATATTTT	CATRQGDGNTIYF
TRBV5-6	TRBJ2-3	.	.	TGTGCCGGAGGCCGGGCCGGCACAGATACGCAGTATTTT	CAGGRAGTDTQYF
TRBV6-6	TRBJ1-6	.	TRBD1	TGTGCCAGCAGTTACACGGGGGCGGGGACAGGGTCACCCCTCCACTTT	CASSYTGAGTGSPLHF
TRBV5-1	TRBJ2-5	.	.	TGCGCCAGCAGCAAACAGGGCCAAGAGACCCAGTACTTC	CASSKQGQETQYF
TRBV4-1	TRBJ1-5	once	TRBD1	TGCGCCAGCAGCCAAGTAGCAGGGGGTAGCAATCAGCCCCAGCATTTT	CASSQVAGGSNQPQHF
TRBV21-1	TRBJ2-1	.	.	TGTGCCAGCAGCAAAGTTGGTAGCGGGGGGTCAAGCTCCTACAATGAGCAGTTCTTC	CASSKVGSGGSSSYNEQFF
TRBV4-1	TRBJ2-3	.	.	TGCGCCAGCAGCCAAGAAGGCCTGTCGAGGGATACGCAGTATTTT	CASSQEGLSRDTQYF
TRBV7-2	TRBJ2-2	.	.	TGTGCCAGCAGCTTAAGTCAGTCGAACACCGGGGAGCTGTTTTTT	CASSLSQSNTGELFF
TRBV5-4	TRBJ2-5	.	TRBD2	TGTGCCAGCAGCCGGGGGGTCGGGGAGACCCAGTACTTC	CASSRGVGETQYF
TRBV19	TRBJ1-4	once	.	TGTGCCAGTAGTGCGGGGGCTCGGGGTGAAAAACTGTTTTTT	CASSAGARGEKLFF
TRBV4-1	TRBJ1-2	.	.	TGCGCCAGCAGCCAAGAACCCCAGGGAAGCTATGGCTACACCTTC	CASSQEPQGSYGYTF
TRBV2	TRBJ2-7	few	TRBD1	TGTGCCAGCAGTGTGGAGACAGGGGATATGTACGAGCAGTACTTC	CASSVETGDMYEQYF
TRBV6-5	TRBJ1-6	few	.	TGTGCCAGCAGTTACTCGTCAGGGCCCAATTCACCCCTCCACTTT	CASSYSSGPNSPLHF
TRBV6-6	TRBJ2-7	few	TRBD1	TGTGCCAGCAGTAGGGGGCCGGGGTCCTACGAGCAGTACTTC	CASSRGPGSYEQYF
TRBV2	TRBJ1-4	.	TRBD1	TGTGCCAGTCAGGGGGCCCCTGATTTAGTGTTTTTT	CASQGAPDLVFF
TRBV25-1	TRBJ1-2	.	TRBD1	TGTGCCAGCACCGGAGGACAGGGATATGACTACACCTTC	CASTGGQGYDYTF
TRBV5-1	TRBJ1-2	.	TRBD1	TGCGCCAGCAGCCCAGGGGGCAGTGGCTATGGCTACACCTTC	CASSPGGSGYGYTF
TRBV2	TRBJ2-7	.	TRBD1	TGTGCCACCAGACAGGGGGCCTACGAGCAGTACTTC	CATRQGAYEQYF
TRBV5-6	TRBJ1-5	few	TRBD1	TGTGCCAGCAGCTTAGGACAGGGTCCTAATCAGCCCCAGCATTTT	CASSLGQGPNQPQHF
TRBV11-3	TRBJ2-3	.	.	TGTGCCAGCAGCTTAGCCCAACAGGGCGATACGCAGTATTTT	CASSLAQQGDTQYF
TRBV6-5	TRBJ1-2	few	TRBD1	TGTGCCAGCAGAGCGGGACAGGGGTATGGCTACACCTTC	CASRAGQGYGYTF
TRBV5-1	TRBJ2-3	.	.	TGCGCCAGCAGCTTACGGTCCTTCTCTAGCACAGATACGCAGTATTTT	CASSLRSFSSTDTQYF
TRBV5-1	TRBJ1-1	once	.	TGCGCCAGCAGCTCAGGACAGCCCCGAGGGGCTTTCTTT	CASSSGQPRGAFF
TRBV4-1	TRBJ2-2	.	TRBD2	TGCGCCAGCAGCCAGCTTGGGACTAGCGGGGGGTACACCGGGGAGCTGTTTTTT	CASSQLGTSGGYTGELFF
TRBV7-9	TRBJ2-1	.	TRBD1	TGTGCCAGCTCCGGGGACAGCAGCCAGGGGCAGTTCTTC	CASSGDSSQGQFF
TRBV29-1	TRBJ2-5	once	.	TGCAGCGCCACCGGGACAATCCCGGAGACCCAGTACTTC	CSATGTIPETQYF
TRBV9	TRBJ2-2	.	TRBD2	TGTGCCAGCAGCGTAGGGTTCGGGGGGAGGACCGGGGAGCTGTTTTTT	CASSVGFGGRTGELFF
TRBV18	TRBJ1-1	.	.	TGTGCCAGCTCACCAGGGCAGGAAGCTTTCTTT	CASSPGQEAFF
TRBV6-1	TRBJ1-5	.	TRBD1	TGTGCCAGCAGTGAAATAGACAGGGGACATCAGCCCCAGCATTTT	CASSEIDRGHQPQHF
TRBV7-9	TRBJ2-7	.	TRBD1	TGTGCCAGCAGCTTAGTGGCAGGGGGCGCGGGGGAGCAGTACTTC	CASSLVAGGAGEQYF
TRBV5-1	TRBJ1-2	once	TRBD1	TGCGCCAGCAGCTCGGACAGGCCACGCTCGGGCTACACCTTC	CASSSDRPRSGYTF
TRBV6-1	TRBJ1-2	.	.	TGTGCCAGCAGGTCAGAGGGGGATAACTATGGCTACACCTTC	CASRSEGDNYGYTF
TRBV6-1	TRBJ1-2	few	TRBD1	TGTGCCAGCAGTGGACAGGGGCTTGGCTACACCTTC	CASSGQGLGYTF
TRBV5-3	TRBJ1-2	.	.	TGTGCCAGAAGCTTAGGTGTCGGGACTAACTATGGCTACACCTTC	CARSLGVGTNYGYTF
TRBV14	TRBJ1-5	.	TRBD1	TGTGCCAGCAGCCAAGGGGGACAGAATCAGCCCCAGCATTTT	CASSQGGQNQPQHF
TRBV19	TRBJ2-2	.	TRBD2	TGTGCCAGTAGGGCGGGGACTACGAACACCGGGGAGCTGTTTTTT	CASRAGTTNTGELFF
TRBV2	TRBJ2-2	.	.	TGTGCCAGCAGTGTCCGGCGGAGTAACACCGGGGAGCTGTTTTTT	CASSVRRSNTGELFF